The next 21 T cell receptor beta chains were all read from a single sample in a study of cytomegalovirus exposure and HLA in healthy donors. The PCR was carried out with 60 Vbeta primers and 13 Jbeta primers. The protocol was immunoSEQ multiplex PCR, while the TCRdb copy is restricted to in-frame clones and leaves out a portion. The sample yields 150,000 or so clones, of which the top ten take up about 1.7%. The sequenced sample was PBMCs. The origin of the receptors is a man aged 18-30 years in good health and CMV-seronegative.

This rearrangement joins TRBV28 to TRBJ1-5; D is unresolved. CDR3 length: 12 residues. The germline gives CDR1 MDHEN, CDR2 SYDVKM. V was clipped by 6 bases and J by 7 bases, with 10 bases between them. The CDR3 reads CASRGIDQPQHF. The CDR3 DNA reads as TGTGCCAGCAGGGGCATAGACCAGCCCCAGCATTTT.

CDR3 region: CASSSSQAPYNEQFF. CDR3 sequence (DNA): TGTGCCAGCAGCTCCAGCCAGGCTCCCTACAATGAGCAGTTCTTC. The chain recombines TRBV7-2 with TRBJ2-1; D gene unclear. With 4 bases removed from V and 2 bases from J, the gap between germline ends came to 12 bases. This CDR3 spans 15 amino acids. CDR1 is SGHTA, CDR2 FQGNSA, per germline.

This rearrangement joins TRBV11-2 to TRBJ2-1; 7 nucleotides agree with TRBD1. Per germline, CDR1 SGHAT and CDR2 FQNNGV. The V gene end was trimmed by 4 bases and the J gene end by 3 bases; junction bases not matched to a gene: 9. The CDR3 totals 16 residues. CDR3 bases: TGTGCCAGCAGCTCCCGGACAGGAGTCTACTACAATGAGCAGTTCTTC. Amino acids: CASSSRTGVYYNEQFF.

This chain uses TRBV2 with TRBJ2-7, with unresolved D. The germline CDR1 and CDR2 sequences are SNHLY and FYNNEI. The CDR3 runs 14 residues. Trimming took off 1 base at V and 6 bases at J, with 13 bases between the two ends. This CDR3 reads CASSEVVAPSEQYF. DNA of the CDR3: TGTGCCAGCAGTGAAGTGGTAGCACCCTCCGAGCAGTACTTC.

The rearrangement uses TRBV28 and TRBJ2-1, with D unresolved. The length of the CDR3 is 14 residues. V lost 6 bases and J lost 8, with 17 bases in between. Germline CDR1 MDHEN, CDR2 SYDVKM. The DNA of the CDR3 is TGTGCCAGCAGCCGCACTGGTGCTACGGATGAGCAGTTCTTC. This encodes CASSRTGATDEQFF.

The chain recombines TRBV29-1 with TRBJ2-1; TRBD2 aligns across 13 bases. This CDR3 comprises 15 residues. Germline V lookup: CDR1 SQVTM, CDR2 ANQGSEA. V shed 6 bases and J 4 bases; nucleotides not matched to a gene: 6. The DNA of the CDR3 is TGCAGCGTAAGGACTAGCGGGAGCCAATACAATGAGCAGTTCTTC. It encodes CSVRTSGSQYNEQFF.

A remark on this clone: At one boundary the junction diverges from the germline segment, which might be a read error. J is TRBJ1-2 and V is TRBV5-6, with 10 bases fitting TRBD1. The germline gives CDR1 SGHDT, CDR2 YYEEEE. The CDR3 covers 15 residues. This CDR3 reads CASTLGTGEDYGYTF. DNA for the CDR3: TGTGCCAGCACCTTGGGGACAGGGGAAGATTATGGCTACACCTTC.

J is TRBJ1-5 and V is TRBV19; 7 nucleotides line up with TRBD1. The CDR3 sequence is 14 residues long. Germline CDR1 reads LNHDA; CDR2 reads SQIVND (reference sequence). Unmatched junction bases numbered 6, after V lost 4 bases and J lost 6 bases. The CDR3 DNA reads TGTGCCAGTAGTACAGGACAGGCAGGTCAGCCCCAGCATTTT. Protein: CASSTGQAGQPQHF.

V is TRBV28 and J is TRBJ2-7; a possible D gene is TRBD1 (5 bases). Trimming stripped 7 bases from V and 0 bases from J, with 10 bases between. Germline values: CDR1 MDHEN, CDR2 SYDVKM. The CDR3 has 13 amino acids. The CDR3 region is CASTRASSYEQYF. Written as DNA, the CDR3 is TGTGCCAGCACCAGGGCTAGCTCCTACGAGCAGTACTTC.

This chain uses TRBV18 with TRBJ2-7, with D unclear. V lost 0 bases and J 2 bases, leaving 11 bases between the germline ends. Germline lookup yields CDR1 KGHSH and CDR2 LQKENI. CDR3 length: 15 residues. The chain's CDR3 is CASSPPSPSAYEQYF. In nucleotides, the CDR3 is TGTGCCAGCTCACCACCGTCCCCTTCAGCCTACGAGCAGTACTTC.

As DNA, the CDR3 is TGCGCCAGCAGCCGCACGTCCTCGGGTTCTAGCACAGATACGCAGTATTTT. Translated: CASSRTSSGSSTDTQYF. The chain couples TRBV4-3 to TRBJ2-3; D is undetermined. V was clipped by 4 bases and J by 0 bases, with 17 bases between them. Germline V gene data show CDR1 as LGHNA and CDR2 as YSLEER. This CDR3 spans 17 amino acids.

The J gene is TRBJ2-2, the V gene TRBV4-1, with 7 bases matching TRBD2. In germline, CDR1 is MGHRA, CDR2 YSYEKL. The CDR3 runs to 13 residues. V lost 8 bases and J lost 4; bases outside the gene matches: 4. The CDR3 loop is CASEGGVTGELFF. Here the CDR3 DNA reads TGCGCCAGCGAGGGAGGGGTCACCGGGGAGCTGTTTTTT.

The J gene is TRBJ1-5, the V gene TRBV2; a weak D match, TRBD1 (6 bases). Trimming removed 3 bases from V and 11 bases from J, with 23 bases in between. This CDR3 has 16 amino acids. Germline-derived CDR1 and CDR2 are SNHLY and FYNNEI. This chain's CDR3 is CASSEGAIPLLSSQHF. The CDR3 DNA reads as TGTGCCAGCAGTGAGGGGGCCATCCCTCTCCTCAGCTCCCAGCATTTT.

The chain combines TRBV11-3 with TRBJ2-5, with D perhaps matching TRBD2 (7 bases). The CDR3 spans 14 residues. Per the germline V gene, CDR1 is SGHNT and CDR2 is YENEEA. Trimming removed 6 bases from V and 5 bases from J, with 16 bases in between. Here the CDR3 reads CASRKNREGETQYF. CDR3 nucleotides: TGTGCCAGCAGGAAAAACAGGGAGGGCGAGACCCAGTACTTC.

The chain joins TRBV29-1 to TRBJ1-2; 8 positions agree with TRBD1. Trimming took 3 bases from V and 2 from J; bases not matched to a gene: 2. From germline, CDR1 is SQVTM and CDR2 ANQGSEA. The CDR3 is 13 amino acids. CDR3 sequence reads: CSVDGQGNYGYTF. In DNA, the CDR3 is TGCAGCGTTGATGGACAGGGCAACTATGGCTACACCTTC.

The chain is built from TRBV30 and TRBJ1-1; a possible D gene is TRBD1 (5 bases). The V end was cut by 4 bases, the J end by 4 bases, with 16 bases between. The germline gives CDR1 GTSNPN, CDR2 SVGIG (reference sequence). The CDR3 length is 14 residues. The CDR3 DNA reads TGTGCCTGGACGTCCGGGACTAGGGGCACTGAAGCTTTCTTT. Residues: CAWTSGTRGTEAFF.

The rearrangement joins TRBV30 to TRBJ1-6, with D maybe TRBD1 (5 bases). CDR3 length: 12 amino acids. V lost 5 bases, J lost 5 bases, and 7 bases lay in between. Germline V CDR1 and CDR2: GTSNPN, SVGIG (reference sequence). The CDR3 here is CAWRGNNSPLHF. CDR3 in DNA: TGTGCCTGGCGGGGGAATAATTCACCCCTCCACTTT.

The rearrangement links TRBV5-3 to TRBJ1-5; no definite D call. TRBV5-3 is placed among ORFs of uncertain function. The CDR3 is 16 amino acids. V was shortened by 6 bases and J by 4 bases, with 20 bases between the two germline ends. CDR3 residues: CARTNIGRRLNQPQHF. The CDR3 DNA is TGTGCCAGAACCAATATTGGGAGAAGATTAAATCAGCCCCAGCATTTT.

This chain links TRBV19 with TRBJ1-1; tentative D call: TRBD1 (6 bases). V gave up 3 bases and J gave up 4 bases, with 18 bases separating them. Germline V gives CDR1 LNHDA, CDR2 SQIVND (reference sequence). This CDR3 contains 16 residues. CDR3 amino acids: CASSIVRHRDATEAFF. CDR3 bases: TGTGCCAGTAGTATCGTGAGGCACAGGGATGCCACTGAAGCTTTCTTT.

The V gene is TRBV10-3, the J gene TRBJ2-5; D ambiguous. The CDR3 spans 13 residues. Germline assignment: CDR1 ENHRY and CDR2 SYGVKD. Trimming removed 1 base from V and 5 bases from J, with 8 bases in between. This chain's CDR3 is CAISELKAETQYF. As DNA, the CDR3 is TGTGCCATCAGTGAGTTAAAAGCGGAGACCCAGTACTTC.

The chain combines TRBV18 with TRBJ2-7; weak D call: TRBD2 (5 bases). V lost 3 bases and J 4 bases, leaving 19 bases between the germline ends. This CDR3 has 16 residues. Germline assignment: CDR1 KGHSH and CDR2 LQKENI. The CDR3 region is CASSPPRDQVRYEQYF. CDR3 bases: TGTGCCAGCTCACCCCCTCGGGATCAAGTGCGTTACGAGCAGTACTTC.